Each of the 5 T cell receptor beta chains below was sequenced from the same sample in a study of cytotoxic CD8 clonotypes in ibrutinib-treated CLL. Sequencing was performed with immunoSEQ multiplex PCR; in TCRdb, only in-frame clones are kept and a portion is missing. This sample has a few hundred thousand clones, with approximately 67% found just once. This material consisted of PBMCs, taken after 36 months of ibrutinib treatment. The receptors shown here come from a human donor with chronic lymphocytic leukemia.

This sequence joins TRBV28 and TRBJ2-7; the D is unclear. V dropped 6 bases and J dropped 4 bases, with 16 bases sitting between them. This CDR3 comprises 14 residues. Germline V gene data show CDR1 as MDHEN and CDR2 as SYDVKM. Written as DNA, the CDR3 is TGTGCCAGCAGGCCCAGGATATTATCTTACGAGCAGTACTTC. This gives the protein CASRPRILSYEQYF.

This clone was detected a few times. Different DNA sequences within this sample yield the same CDR3. This chain's CDR3 is CASSYVGGYGYTF. In DNA, the CDR3 is TGTGCCAGCAGTTACGTAGGGGGCTATGGCTACACCTTC. The V call is TRBV6-5, the J call TRBJ1-2, with a weak D call TRBD1 (6 bases). With 2 bases removed from V and 4 bases from J, the gap between germline ends came to 8 bases. CDR1 MNHEY and CDR2 SVGAGI come from the germline V gene. CDR3 length: 13 residues.

The rearrangement joins TRBV28 to TRBJ1-2, with 7 bases identical to TRBD1. Germline values: CDR1 MDHEN, CDR2 SYDVKM. This CDR3 comprises 15 residues. Losses at the gene ends were 9 bases for V and 1 base for J; bases not matched to a gene: 11. The CDR3 DNA sequence: TGTGCCAGTCGGATGGACAGGAAGTTTAACTATGGCTACACCTTC. Protein: CASRMDRKFNYGYTF.

The chain is built from TRBV5-1 and TRBJ1-3, with TRBD1 matching 9 bases. Germline V gene data show CDR1 as SGHRS and CDR2 as YFSETQ. Germline trimming cut 2 bases from V and 0 bases from J; bases unmatched to any gene: 9. The CDR3 contains 18 residues. Here the CDR3 DNA reads TGCGCCAGCAGCTTTTTAAAGTCGACAGGGGGCTCTGGAAACACCATATATTTT. Amino acids: CASSFLKSTGGSGNTIYF.

V gene TRBV4-1 combines with J gene TRBJ2-7; perhaps TRBD1 as D (6 bases). Germline V lookup: CDR1 MGHRA, CDR2 YSYEKL. Trimming pared 4 bases from V and 0 bases from J, leaving 13 bases between. CDR3 size: 15 residues. The CDR3 region has the DNA TGCGCCAGCAGCCTCGCCAGGGGTTTCTCCTACGAGCAGTACTTC. Translation: CASSLARGFSYEQYF.